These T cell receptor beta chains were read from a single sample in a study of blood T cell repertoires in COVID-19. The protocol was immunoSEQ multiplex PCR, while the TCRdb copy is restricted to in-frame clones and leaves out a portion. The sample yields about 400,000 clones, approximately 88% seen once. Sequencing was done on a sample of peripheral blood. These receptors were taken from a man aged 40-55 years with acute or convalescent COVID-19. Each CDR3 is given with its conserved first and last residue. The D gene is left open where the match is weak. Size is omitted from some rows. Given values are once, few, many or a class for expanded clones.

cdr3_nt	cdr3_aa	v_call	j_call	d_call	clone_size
TGTGCCAGCAGTTACCTAGCTGCGGGGGGAACAGATACGCAGTATTTT	CASSYLAAGGTDTQYF	TRBV5-6	TRBJ2-3	TRBD2	NA
TGCGCCAGCAGCTGGGGGAGGGAATACTCCTACGAGCAGTACTTC	CASSWGREYSYEQYF	TRBV5-1	TRBJ2-7	TRBD2	once
TGTGCCAGCAGCCCGAAGATAGGCGGCGATACGCAGTATTTT	CASSPKIGGDTQYF	TRBV9	TRBJ2-3	NA	NA
TGTGCCAGCAGCTTAAATGCGGGGAACTATGGCTACACCTTC	CASSLNAGNYGYTF	TRBV7-8	TRBJ1-2	NA	few
TGTGCCAGCAGTTTGCTACTAATCGGTGGCTACACCTTC	CASSLLLIGGYTF	TRBV28	TRBJ1-2	NA	NA
TGTGCCAGCAACCTCAGGGGTTATGATGAAAAACTGTTTTTT	CASNLRGYDEKLFF	TRBV28	TRBJ1-4	NA	NA
TGCGCCAGCAGCCGAGGACAGGGCGAAAACACCATATATTTT	CASSRGQGENTIYF	TRBV5-1	TRBJ1-3	TRBD1	NA
TGTGCCAGCAGTTATCCATCTGGGGCCAACGTCCTGACTTTC	CASSYPSGANVLTF	TRBV6-6	TRBJ2-6	NA	few
TGTGCCAGCAGTGAATTTCGGGCAGGGGACACAGATACGCAGTATTTT	CASSEFRAGDTDTQYF	TRBV6-1	TRBJ2-3	NA	NA
TGTGCCAGCAGTGGCGTAATGAACACTGAAGCTTTCTTT	CASSGVMNTEAFF	TRBV2	TRBJ1-1	NA	NA
TGTGCCAGCAGCCAAGATAACAGGGTCCACGAGCAGTACTTC	CASSQDNRVHEQYF	TRBV3-1/TRBV3-2	TRBJ2-7	NA	few
TGTGCCAGCAGTCTCCGACTAGCGCCGAACAAAGGTAATGAGCAGTTCTTC	CASSLRLAPNKGNEQFF	TRBV2	TRBJ2-1	TRBD2	NA
TGTGCCAGCAGCTTAGGGCGGGTGGCCTACGAGCAGTACTTC	CASSLGRVAYEQYF	TRBV7-2	TRBJ2-7	NA	few
TGTGCCAGCAGCCACCCGGGACAGATTTTCCATGGCTACACCTTC	CASSHPGQIFHGYTF	TRBV28	TRBJ1-2	TRBD1	NA
TGTGCCAGCAGCCTCCGGGACAGGGAGTGGGAGACCCAGTACTTC	CASSLRDREWETQYF	TRBV9	TRBJ2-5	TRBD1	NA
TGTGCCAGCTCACCGGAGGGACTCTATGGCTACACCTTC	CASSPEGLYGYTF	TRBV18	TRBJ1-2	NA	NA
TGTGCCAGCAGCTCAGAGGACAGGGTAGGCTATGGCTACACCTTC	CASSSEDRVGYGYTF	TRBV28	TRBJ1-2	TRBD1	NA
TGTGCCAGCAGCAAACTGATCCTTCCGTTTTTGTGGAGCGGGGCCTACGAGCAGTACTTC	CASSKLILPFLWSGAYEQYF	TRBV21-1	TRBJ2-7	NA	NA
TGCGCCAGCAGCCAAGATCGACTGACTAGCACAGATACGCAGTATTTT	CASSQDRLTSTDTQYF	TRBV4-3	TRBJ2-3	NA	NA
TGTGCTACCTCACAGGGCACCCCGGCCCTCAATGAGCAGTTCTTC	CATSQGTPALNEQFF	TRBV7-7	TRBJ2-1	NA	NA
TGTGCCAGCAGGAGGATGGGGGGGCATCAGCCCCAGCATTTT	CASRRMGGHQPQHF	TRBV27	TRBJ1-5	NA	NA
TGCGCCAGCAGCTGGGTAGCGGGAGGACTAGATACGCAGTATTTT	CASSWVAGGLDTQYF	TRBV5-1	TRBJ2-3	TRBD2	NA
TGTGCCAGCAGCCGCCTACAGGGATCCACTGAAGCTTTCTTT	CASSRLQGSTEAFF	TRBV16	TRBJ1-1	NA	NA
TGTGCCAGCTACCCGGGTGCGGGGTACAATGAGCAGTTCTTC	CASYPGAGYNEQFF	TRBV7-9	TRBJ2-1	NA	NA
TGCGCCAGCAGCCAAGGTCACAGGGCGAACACTGAAGCTTTCTTT	CASSQGHRANTEAFF	TRBV4-1	TRBJ1-1	NA	NA
TGTGCCACCACAGGGAGCGTCAAAGAGACCCAGTACTTC	CATTGSVKETQYF	TRBV12-3/TRBV12-4	TRBJ2-5	NA	NA
TGTGCCAGCAGCCCCCTCCGGGACAGGGGGGAGTCTGGAAACACCATATATTTT	CASSPLRDRGESGNTIYF	TRBV12-1	TRBJ1-3	NA	NA
TGTGCCAGCAGCCAGATCAGGACTAGCGGGAGTCTGTACAATGAGCAGTTCTTC	CASSQIRTSGSLYNEQFF	TRBV4-2	TRBJ2-1	TRBD2	NA
TGTGCTAGCAGCCCGGTGGTGAACACTGAAGCTTTCTTT	CASSPVVNTEAFF	TRBV7-7	TRBJ1-1	NA	NA